This T cell receptor (beta chain) was retrieved from a study of T cell responses to AZD1222 COVID-19 vaccine. The wider study: Samples with a second dose at about 4 or about 12 weeks were pooled together. The study's findings and limits: After two AZD1222 doses, spike-specific TCR breadth and depth rose versus day 0. In a largely white British group with more females than males, clonal diversity was possibly underestimated. The repertoires were collected only after the peak T cell response.

Clones were read by immunoSEQ multiplex PCR, and TCRdb kept only the in-frame ones, dropping some. This sample has more than 140,000 clones, with more than 80% found just once. This clone was seen more than once but under ten times. Its antigen is unidentified. Between the trimmed V and J ends, which lost 3 bases and 3 bases, there was a span of 14 bases. The germline gives CDR1 LNHDA, CDR2 SQIVND (reference sequence). The CDR3 is 16 residues long. The J gene is TRBJ1-4, the V gene TRBV19, with D hard to call. The sequence derives from an adult in good health. Sequenced material: peripheral blood, taken on day 0 of AZD1222 vaccination. In nucleotides, the CDR3 is TGTGCCAGTAGTATTCCGGGGATTTCGGCTAATGAAAAACTGTTTTTT. The encoded protein is CASSIPGISANEKLFF.